Listed below are T cell receptor beta chains from one sample, sequenced in a study of cytomegalovirus exposure and HLA in healthy donors. Sequencing was performed with immunoSEQ multiplex PCR; in TCRdb, only in-frame clones are kept and a portion is missing. This table holds under 75,000 clones, around 68% found once. Material for sequencing was PBMCs. All receptors derive from a middle-aged man in good health and CMV-seropositive. The CDR3 runs from the conserved cysteine through the conserved F or W. A D gene is named only where the DNA matches it firmly. Size is omitted from some rows. Given values are once, few, many or a class for expanded clones.

V,size,D,J,CDR3,DNA
TRBV11-2,-,TRBD2,TRBJ2-3,CASSLNSGGGTDTQYF,TGTGCCAGCAGCTTAAATAGCGGGGGGGGCACAGATACGCAGTATTTT
TRBV7-8,-,-,TRBJ2-5,CASSLRRGKETQYF,TGTGCCAGCAGCTTACGGCGCGGGAAAGAGACCCAGTACTTC
TRBV4-1,few,TRBD1,TRBJ2-3,CASSRTGRSTDTQYF,TGCGCCAGCAGCCGGACAGGCCGTAGCACAGATACGCAGTATTTT
TRBV2,-,TRBD1,TRBJ1-4,CASASGTGGLREKLFF,TGTGCCAGCGCCTCCGGGACAGGGGGCTTACGTGAAAAACTGTTTTTT
TRBV2,-,-,TRBJ1-2,CASSGGYGYTF,TGTGCCAGCAGCGGGGGTTATGGCTACACCTTC
TRBV5-6,-,-,TRBJ2-7,CASSRQVLTYEQYF,TGTGCCAGCAGCCGACAGGTACTGACCTACGAGCAGTACTTC
TRBV25-1,-,TRBD2,TRBJ2-5,CASSENPGGTQYF,TGTGCCAGCAGTGAAAACCCGGGAGGGACCCAGTACTTC
TRBV7-2,-,-,TRBJ2-7,CASSSGTRPHEQYF,TGTGCCAGCAGCTCCGGGACTCGCCCCCACGAGCAGTACTTC
TRBV2,-,TRBD1,TRBJ2-3,CASSPRTGGSTDTQYF,TGTGCCAGCAGCCCACGGACAGGGGGGAGCACAGATACGCAGTATTTT
TRBV25-1,-,-,TRBJ1-1,CASSEQGRNTEAFF,TGTGCCAGCAGTGAACAGGGCAGGAACACTGAAGCTTTCTTT
TRBV28,-,-,TRBJ1-1,CATGHGQSNTEAFF,TGTGCCACCGGCCATGGGCAGTCGAACACTGAAGCCTTCTTT
TRBV5-5,-,TRBD2,TRBJ2-5,CASSSWTSGAGETQYF,TGTGCCAGCAGCTCTTGGACTAGCGGGGCCGGAGAGACCCAGTACTTC
TRBV16,-,TRBD2,TRBJ2-1,CASSNGLAGRANEQFF,TGTGCCAGCAGCAATGGACTAGCGGGACGGGCAAATGAGCAGTTCTTC
TRBV6-5,-,-,TRBJ2-6,CASSAVWAGANVLTF,TGTGCCAGCAGTGCCGTTTGGGCCGGGGCCAACGTCCTGACTTTC
TRBV7-9,few,-,TRBJ2-2,CASSAGTLNTGELFF,TGTGCCAGCAGCGCCGGGACACTTAACACCGGGGAGCTGTTTTTT
TRBV11-2,-,-,TRBJ2-3,CASSLRRANTQYF,TGTGCCAGCAGCTTAAGGAGGGCAAATACGCAGTATTTT